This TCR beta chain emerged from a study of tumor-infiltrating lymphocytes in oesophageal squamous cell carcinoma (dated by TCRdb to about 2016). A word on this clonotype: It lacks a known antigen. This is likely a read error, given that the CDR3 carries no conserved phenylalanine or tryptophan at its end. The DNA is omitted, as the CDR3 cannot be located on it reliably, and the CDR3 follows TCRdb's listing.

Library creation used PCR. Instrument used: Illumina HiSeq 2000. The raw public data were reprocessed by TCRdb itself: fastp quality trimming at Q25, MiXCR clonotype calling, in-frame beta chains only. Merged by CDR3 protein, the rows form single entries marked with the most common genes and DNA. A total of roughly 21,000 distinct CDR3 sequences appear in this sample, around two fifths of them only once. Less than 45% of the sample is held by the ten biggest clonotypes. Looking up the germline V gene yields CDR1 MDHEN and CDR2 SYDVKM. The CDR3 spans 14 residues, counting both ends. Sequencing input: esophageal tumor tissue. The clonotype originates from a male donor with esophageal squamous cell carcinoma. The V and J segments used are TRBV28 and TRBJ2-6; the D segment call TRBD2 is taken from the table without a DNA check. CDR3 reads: CASRSRFREQYFGP.